The next 24 T cell receptor beta chains were all read from a single sample in a study of OX40 agonist ivuxolimab in advanced cancers. Measured with immunoSEQ multiplex PCR; TCRdb has only the in-frame clones, and not every one. The table shows 75,000 to 100,000 clones, with 84% occurring only once. This specimen consisted of CD4+ or CD8+ T cells sorted from blood, obtained in a trial of the OX40 agonist ivuxolimab. These receptors were taken from an adult with an advanced solid tumor such as melanoma, head and neck, liver or kidney cancer.

This chain links TRBV12-5 with TRBJ2-2; D is ambiguous. CDR3 length: 12 residues. The V end was cut by 3 bases, the J end by 6 bases, with 5 bases between. From germline, CDR1 is LGHNT and CDR2 FRNRAP. For the CDR3, the DNA is TGTGCTAGTGGTTTAACGGCCGGGGAGCTGTTTTTT. Translated, it gives CASGLTAGELFF.

The chain joins TRBV7-2 to TRBJ2-5; D ambiguous. The J call is doubtful: the DNA matches TRBJ2-7 better. This CDR3 contains 14 residues. The germline CDR1 and CDR2 sequences are SGHTA and FQGNSA. The CDR3 DNA reads as TGTGCCAGCAGCTTAGACGCGAGCTCCTACGAGCAGTACTTC. Its translation: CASSLDASSYEQYF.

V is TRBV19 and J is TRBJ1-2, with D possibly TRBD1 on 5 matching bases. The V gene's germline CDR1 is LNHDA and CDR2 SQIVND (reference sequence). The V end was cut by 6 bases, the J end by 2 bases, with 16 bases between. This CDR3 is 15 amino acids long. CDR3 loop: CASSTSRRQNYGYTF. CDR3 coding DNA: TGTGCCAGTAGCACCTCTCGGCGACAGAACTATGGCTACACCTTC.

In its sample, this clone was seen once. This chain uses TRBV27 with TRBJ2-3; 8 bases match TRBD1. V lost 2 bases and J lost 7; bases outside the gene matches: 2. The CDR3 runs to 13 residues. The germline CDR1 and CDR2 sequences are MNHEY and SMNVEV (reference sequence). The CDR3 protein is CASSLRTGNTQYF. CDR3 sequence (DNA): TGTGCCAGCAGTTTACGGACAGGGAATACGCAGTATTTT.

This clone was detected only once. The chain is built from TRBV18 and TRBJ1-6; 8 nucleotides line up with TRBD1. The V gene's germline CDR1 is KGHSH and CDR2 LQKENI. CDR3 size: 16 residues. V trimming: 2 bases; J trimming: 9 bases; junction bases outside the gene matches: 9. CDR3: CASSPAPTGVTSPLHF. The DNA of the CDR3 is TGTGCCAGCTCACCAGCTCCGACAGGGGTTACTTCACCCCTCCACTTT.

The chain combines TRBV9 with TRBJ2-1; the match to TRBD2 covers 9 bases. J was trimmed by 4 bases and V by 4 bases; bases with no gene match: 6. CDR1 and CDR2 from the germline V gene are SGDLS and YYNGEE. The CDR3 sequence is 15 residues long. This CDR3 is CASSWGLAGYNEQFF. The CDR3, as DNA: TGTGCCAGCAGCTGGGGGCTAGCGGGGTACAATGAGCAGTTCTTC.

The chain combines TRBV6-6 with TRBJ2-7; D possibly uses TRBD1 or TRBD2 (5 bases each). The length of the CDR3 is 15 residues. Germline CDR1 and CDR2: MNHNY and SVGAGI (reference sequence). V lost 2 bases and J lost 0, with 11 bases in between. CDR3 loop: CASSYRGLSSYEQYF. In nucleotides, the CDR3 is TGTGCCAGCAGTTACCGGGGCCTCAGCTCCTACGAGCAGTACTTC.

The rearrangement links TRBV6-1 to TRBJ2-7; D might be TRBD1 or TRBD2, each matching 6 bases. The CDR3 sequence is 13 residues long. CDR1 and CDR2 from the germline V gene are MNHNS and SASEGT. Trimming stripped 4 bases from V and 3 bases from J, with 10 bases between. The CDR3 DNA follows: TGTGCCAGCAGTGTCGAGGGGGGCTACGAGCAGTACTTC. This sequence encodes CASSVEGGYEQYF.

The gene calls are TRBV21-1 and TRBJ2-4; the table's D call of TRBD2 was not tested on the DNA. TRBV21-1 is tagged as a pseudogene. The CDR3 covers 16 residues. Here the CDR3 DNA reads TGTGCCAGCAGGTCAATAGCGGCTATAGGGAAAAACATTCAGTACTTC. Amino acids: CASRSIAAIGKNIQYF.

The rearrangement uses TRBV5-5 and TRBJ2-3; perhaps TRBD1 as D (6 bases). Trimming took off 4 bases at V and 2 bases at J, with 14 bases between the two ends. This CDR3 region has 15 residues. CDR1 and CDR2 from the germline V gene are SGHKS and YYEKEE (reference sequence). CDR3 bases: TGTGCCAGCAGCCCATCGAACAGGGACACAGATACGCAGTATTTT. Translating gives CASSPSNRDTDTQYF.

The DNA of the CDR3 is TGTGCCAGCTCACCAAAGGGGCAGAACACTGAAGCTTTCTTT. It specifies CASSPKGQNTEAFF. V is TRBV18 and J is TRBJ1-1; a possible D gene is TRBD1 (5 bases). The CDR3 is 14 residues long. The ends were cut back, 2 bases at V and 1 base at J, with 8 bases in the middle. In germline, CDR1 is KGHSH, CDR2 LQKENI.

The chain has TRBV30 and TRBJ2-2; D may match TRBD1 or TRBD2 (5 bases each). The CDR3 loop spans 18 amino acids. Germline V gene lookup returns CDR1 GTSNPN and CDR2 SVGIG (reference sequence). V lost 2 bases to trimming and J lost 1 base, with 20 bases between them. The CDR3 sequence: CAWSSPLSGLWNTGELFF. Here the CDR3 DNA reads TGTGCCTGGAGTTCACCCCTCTCGGGGCTATGGAACACCGGGGAGCTGTTTTTT.

J is TRBJ2-2 and V is TRBV6-1; maybe TRBD2 (5 bases). CDR3 size: 13 residues. V lost 2 bases and J lost 5, with 6 bases in between. Germline lookup yields CDR1 MNHNS and CDR2 SASEGT. The CDR3 here is CASSESGTGELFF. CDR3 sequence (DNA): TGTGCCAGCAGTGAATCGGGAACCGGGGAGCTGTTTTTT.

The V gene is TRBV7-9, the J gene TRBJ2-3, with D uncertain. V was shortened by 6 bases and J by 2 bases, with 6 bases between the two germline ends. The germline V gene encodes CDR1 SEHNR and CDR2 FQNEAQ (reference sequence). CDR3 length equals 12 residues. The CDR3 is CASRRDTDTQYF. CDR3 in DNA: TGTGCCAGCAGGCGAGACACAGATACGCAGTATTTT. Full variable domain (outside the CDR3, taken from reference TRBV7-9 and TRBJ2-3): DTGVSQNPRHKITKRGQNVTFRCDPISEHNRLYWYRQTLGQGPEFLTYFQNEAQLEKSRLLSDRFSAERPKGSFSTLEIQRTEQGDSAMYLCASRRDTDTQYFGPGTRLTVL.

The V call is TRBV19, the J call TRBJ1-2; 11 nucleotides line up with TRBD1. The germline V gene has CDR1 LNHDA and CDR2 SQIVND (reference sequence). The length of the CDR3 is 13 residues. V trimming: 8 bases; J trimming: 5 bases; junction bases outside the gene matches: 4. The CDR3 nucleotides read TGTGCCAGTGGGGACAGGGGGTTTTATGGCTACACCTTC. It translates to CASGDRGFYGYTF. The complete variable domain, with remaining parts taken from reference TRBV19 and TRBJ1-2, reads DGGITQSPKYLFRKEGQNVTLSCEQNLNHDAMYWYRQDPGQGLRLIYYSQIVNDFQKGDIAEGYSVSREKKESFPLTVTSAQKNPTAFYLCASGDRGFYGYTFGSGTRLTVV.

The chain employs TRBV7-2 and TRBJ1-2; perhaps TRBD1 as D (6 bases). The germline V gene has CDR1 SGHTA and CDR2 FQGNSA. With 5 bases removed from V and 4 bases from J, the gap between germline ends came to 11 bases. The CDR3 has 13 residues. CDR3 protein: CASSPGQIYGYTF. DNA for the CDR3: TGTGCCAGCAGCCCCGGACAGATCTATGGCTACACCTTC. The variable domain in full, completed from reference TRBV7-2 and TRBJ1-2, reads GAGVSQSPSNKVTEKGKDVELRCDPISGHTALYWYRQSLGQGLEFLIYFQGNSAPDKSGLPSDRFSAERTGGSVSTLTIQRTQQEDSAVYLCASSPGQIYGYTFGSGTRLTVV.

The chain joins TRBV5-1 to TRBJ2-4; D is undetermined. Germline CDR1 and CDR2: SGHRS and YFSETQ. V dropped 4 bases and J dropped 0 bases, with 8 bases sitting between them. There are 14 residues in the CDR3. CDR3 in amino acids: CASSQNLAKNIQYF. The CDR3 DNA reads TGCGCCAGCAGCCAGAACCTAGCCAAAAACATTCAGTACTTC.

The rearrangement uses TRBV7-6 and TRBJ2-2; D is possibly TRBD1 (5 bases). V dropped 8 bases and J dropped 6 bases, with 13 bases sitting between them. Germline CDR1 is SGHVS and CDR2 is FNYEAQ. CDR3 length: 13 amino acids. The CDR3 DNA is TGTGCCAGCGGAAAGGGGTTTGCCGGGGAGCTGTTTTTT. Encoded protein: CASGKGFAGELFF.

This chain links TRBV4-1 with TRBJ2-7; 11 bases are a match to TRBD2. Germline V gene lookup returns CDR1 MGHRA and CDR2 YSYEKL. The V gene end was trimmed by 4 bases and the J gene end by 0 bases; junction bases not matched to a gene: 5. This CDR3 region has 16 residues. The CDR3: CASSPPGTSGSYEQYF. CDR3 DNA sequence: TGCGCCAGCAGCCCTCCTGGGACTAGCGGCTCCTACGAGCAGTACTTC.

The rearrangement links TRBV5-1 to TRBJ1-3, with TRBD1 identical over 11 bases. Germline CDR1 SGHRS, CDR2 YFSETQ. Losses at the gene ends were 4 bases for V and 2 bases for J; bases not matched to a gene: 8. The CDR3 runs 17 residues. In nucleotides, the CDR3 is TGCGCCAGCAGCATAACCGGGACAGGGGGAACTGGAAACACCATATATTTT. It translates to CASSITGTGGTGNTIYF.

V is TRBV11-3 and J is TRBJ2-5; D is unresolved. The CDR3 has 12 residues. Trimming removed 5 bases from V and 5 bases from J, with 9 bases in between. Per germline, CDR1 SGHNT and CDR2 YENEEA. The CDR3 DNA is TGTGCCAGCAGCCCGAACGGGGAGACCCAGTACTTC. As protein: CASSPNGETQYF.

The genes are TRBV7-2 and TRBJ2-7; maybe TRBD2 (6 bases). Germline lookup yields CDR1 SGHTA and CDR2 FQGNSA. This CDR3 is 15 amino acids long. V was cut by 1 base and J by 0 bases, with 10 bases left in between. CDR3 sequence reads: CASSLEAGSSYEQYF. In DNA form, the CDR3 reads TGTGCCAGCAGCTTAGAGGCGGGAAGCTCCTACGAGCAGTACTTC.

This clone was seen more than once but under ten times. The chain carries TRBV2 and TRBJ1-5; TRBD1 agrees at 7 bases. V gave up 6 bases and J gave up 6 bases; unmatched junction bases: 11. The CDR3 sequence is 15 residues long. Germline CDR1 and CDR2: SNHLY and FYNNEI. CDR3 DNA sequence: TGTGCCAGCAGAGCGACAGGGCGGAGGACTCAGCCCCAGCATTTT. Its protein is CASRATGRRTQPQHF.

In this sample, this clone turned up once. CDR3 region: CASSPILAGEETQYF. The CDR3 DNA sequence: TGTGCCAGCAGTCCGATACTAGCGGGGGAAGAGACCCAGTACTTC. The chain has TRBV6-5 and TRBJ2-5; 11 nucleotides match TRBD2. Germline CDR1 MNHEY, CDR2 SVGAGI. V gave up 5 bases and J gave up 3 bases; unmatched junction bases: 5. The CDR3 runs to 15 residues.